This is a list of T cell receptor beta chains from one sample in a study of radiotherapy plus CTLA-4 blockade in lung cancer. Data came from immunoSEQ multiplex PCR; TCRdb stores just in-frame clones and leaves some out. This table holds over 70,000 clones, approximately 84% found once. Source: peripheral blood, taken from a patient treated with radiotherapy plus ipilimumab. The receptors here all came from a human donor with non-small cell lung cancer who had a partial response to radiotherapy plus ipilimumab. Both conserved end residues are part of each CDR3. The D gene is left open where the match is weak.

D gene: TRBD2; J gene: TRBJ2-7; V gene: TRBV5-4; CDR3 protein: CATHGLAGREQYF
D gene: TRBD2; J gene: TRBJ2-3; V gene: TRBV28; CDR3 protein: CASSFQGRADADTQYF
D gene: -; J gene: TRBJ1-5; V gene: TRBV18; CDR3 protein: CASSPPQGEGGNQPQHF
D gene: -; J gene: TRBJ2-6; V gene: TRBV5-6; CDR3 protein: CASSTMEGDLSGANVLTF
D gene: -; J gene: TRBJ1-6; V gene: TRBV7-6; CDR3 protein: CASSPTVVNSPLHF
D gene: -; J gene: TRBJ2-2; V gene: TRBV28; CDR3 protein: CASSVARGTGELFF
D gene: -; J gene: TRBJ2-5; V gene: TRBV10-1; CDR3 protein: CASSGVTGSPYF
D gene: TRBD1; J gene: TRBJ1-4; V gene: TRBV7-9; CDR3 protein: CASSFPPYRGREKLFF
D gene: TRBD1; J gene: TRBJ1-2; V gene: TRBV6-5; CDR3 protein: CASSLGQTNYGYTF
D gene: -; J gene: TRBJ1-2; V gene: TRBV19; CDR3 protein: CTSIGSGYGYTF
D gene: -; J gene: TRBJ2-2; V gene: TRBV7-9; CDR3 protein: CASSLRAGNTGELFF
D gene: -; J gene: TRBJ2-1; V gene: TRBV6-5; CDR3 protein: CASSPGLTFSEQFF
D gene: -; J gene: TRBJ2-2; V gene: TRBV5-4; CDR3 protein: CASSLAPGTTNTGELFF
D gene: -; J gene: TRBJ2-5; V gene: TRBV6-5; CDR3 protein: CASSSRLGETQYF
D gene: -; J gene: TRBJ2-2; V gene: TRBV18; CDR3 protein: CASSPPNGANTGELFF
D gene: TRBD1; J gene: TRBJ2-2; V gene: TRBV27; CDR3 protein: CATTVQGAQDTGELFF
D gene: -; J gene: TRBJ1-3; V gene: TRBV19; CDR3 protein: CASSIGGGSLGNTIYF
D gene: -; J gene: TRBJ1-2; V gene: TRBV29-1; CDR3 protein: CSVEARDTDYGYTF
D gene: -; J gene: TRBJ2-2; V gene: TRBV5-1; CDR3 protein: CASSGGRERNTGELFF
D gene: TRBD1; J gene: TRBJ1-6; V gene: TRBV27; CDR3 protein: CASSLILEGAGALNSPLHF
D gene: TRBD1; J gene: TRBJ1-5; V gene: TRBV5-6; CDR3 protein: CASSFATGGMSNQPQHF
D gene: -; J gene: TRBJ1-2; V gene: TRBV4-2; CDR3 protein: CASSQHTGTLF
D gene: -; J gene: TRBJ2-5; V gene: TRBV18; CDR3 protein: CASSPGLDRKETQYF
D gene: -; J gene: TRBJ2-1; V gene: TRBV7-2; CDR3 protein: CASSSIARSYNEQFF
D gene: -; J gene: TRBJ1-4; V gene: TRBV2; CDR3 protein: CANSPEGKLFF
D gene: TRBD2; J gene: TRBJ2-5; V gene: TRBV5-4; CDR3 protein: CASSSASGFQETQYF